Below, 7 T cell receptor beta chains from the same sample are listed, as sequenced in a study of blood T cell repertoires in COVID-19. Only in-frame clones appear in the TCRdb table, and some are missing; sequencing was by immunoSEQ multiplex PCR. Of hundreds of thousands of clones listed, about 94% are singletons. Sequencing input: peripheral blood. The origin of the receptors is a man aged 55 to 70 with COVID-19, enrolled during active disease.

The chain couples TRBV7-2 to TRBJ2-1; D perhaps matches TRBD1 (6 bases). Trimming shortened V by 1 base and J by 2 bases, and 12 bases separated the two germline ends. CDR1 SGHTA and CDR2 FQGNSA come from the germline V gene. The CDR3 totals 16 residues. The CDR3 sequence is CASSLGGRGPYNEQFF. The CDR3, as DNA: TGTGCCAGCAGCTTAGGGGGCAGGGGACCCTACAATGAGCAGTTCTTC.

Remarks on this clone: At the DNA level, this CDR3 is encoded by other sequences in the same sample as well. The chain links TRBV7-2 to TRBJ1-2; the D gene is possibly TRBD1 (5 bases). Trimming shortened V by 1 base and J by 3 bases, and 9 bases separated the two germline ends. This CDR3 spans 14 amino acids. Germline CDR1 and CDR2: SGHTA and FQGNSA. CDR3 sequence (DNA): TGTGCCAGCAGCTTAGATCGGGGGGACTATGGCTACACCTTC. This codes for CASSLDRGDYGYTF.

This clone was seen just once. V gene TRBV18 combines with J gene TRBJ1-5; D is perhaps TRBD1 (6 bases). Trimming removed 3 bases at V and 3 bases at J, with 9 bases between. Germline CDR1 is KGHSH and CDR2 is LQKENI. The CDR3 loop spans 14 amino acids. The CDR3 coding sequence is TGTGCCAGCTCACCGCAGGGGCTCAATCAGCCCCAGCATTTT. The encoded protein is CASSPQGLNQPQHF.

The rearrangement joins TRBV30 to TRBJ1-5; D possibly corresponds to TRBD1 (6 bases). This CDR3 has 18 residues. V lost 2 bases and J 4 bases, leaving 24 bases between the germline ends. Germline V gene sequence: CDR1 GTSNPN, CDR2 SVGIG (reference sequence). The CDR3 is CAWSFYTSGTRENQPQHF. CDR3 coding DNA: TGTGCCTGGAGTTTCTATACGTCCGGGACAAGGGAAAATCAGCCCCAGCATTTT.

This clone was counted a single time. This chain joins TRBV27 and TRBJ2-1; 12 positions match TRBD2. CDR3 length: 17 residues. With V trimmed by 5 bases and J by 9 bases, 14 bases remained unmatched. Germline assignment: CDR1 MNHEY and CDR2 SMNVEV (reference sequence). CDR3 sequence: CASSATGGGGLAGEQFF. The CDR3 coding sequence is TGTGCCAGCAGTGCGACAGGGGGCGGGGGACTAGCGGGTGAGCAGTTCTTC.

The rearrangement joins TRBV10-3 to TRBJ2-1, with D perhaps matching TRBD2 (6 bases). The germline gives CDR1 ENHRY, CDR2 SYGVKD. This CDR3 comprises 14 residues. Trimming took off 6 bases at V and 7 bases at J, with 16 bases between the two ends. CDR3 sequence (DNA): TGTGCCATCAGCGGTAACCGCGGAGGGAATGAGCAGTTCTTC. As protein: CAISGNRGGNEQFF.

The chain carries TRBV2 and TRBJ1-2; 10 bases match TRBD1. The V gene end was trimmed by 2 bases and the J gene end by 8 bases; junction bases not matched to a gene: 8. Germline V gene data show CDR1 as SNHLY and CDR2 as FYNNEI. CDR3 length: 15 residues. CDR3 sequence reads: CASSETQTGGKGYTF. CDR3 nucleotide sequence: TGTGCCAGCAGTGAAACCCAGACAGGGGGCAAGGGCTACACCTTC. The whole variable domain, filled in from reference TRBV2 and TRBJ1-2, reads EPEVTQTPSHQVTQMGQEVILRCVPISNHLYFYWYRQILGQKVEFLVSFYNNEISEKSEIFDDQFSVERPDGSNFTLKIRSTKLEDSAMYFCASSETQTGGKGYTFGSGTRLTVV.